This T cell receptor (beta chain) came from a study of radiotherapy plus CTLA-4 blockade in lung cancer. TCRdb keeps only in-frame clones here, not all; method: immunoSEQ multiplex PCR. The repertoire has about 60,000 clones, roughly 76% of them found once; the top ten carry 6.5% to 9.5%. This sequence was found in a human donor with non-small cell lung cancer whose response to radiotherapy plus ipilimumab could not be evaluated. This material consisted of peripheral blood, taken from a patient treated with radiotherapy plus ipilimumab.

The CDR3 DNA reads as TGTGCCAGCAGCCCAGACAGGGTGGGCTACGAGCAGTACTTC. It codes for CASSPDRVGYEQYF. This chain joins TRBV27 and TRBJ2-7, with 7 bases that match TRBD1. Trimming took 6 bases from V and 3 from J; bases not matched to a gene: 8. CDR1 MNHEY and CDR2 SMNVEV come from the germline V gene (reference sequence). The CDR3 has 14 residues.